Listed here are 18 T cell receptor beta chains from one sample, sequenced in a study of blood T cell repertoires in COVID-19. The table came from immunoSEQ multiplex PCR; TCRdb's copy has only in-frame clones and leaves some out. The sample carries about 180,000 clones, 82% recorded once. The sequencing input was peripheral blood. Receptors were obtained from a woman over 75 with active or convalescent COVID-19.

The chain links TRBV27 to TRBJ2-3, with 14 positions matching TRBD2. CDR1 MNHEY and CDR2 SMNVEV come from the germline V gene (reference sequence). This CDR3 is 15 amino acids long. V lost 1 base and J lost 6; bases outside the gene matches: 0. The CDR3 coding sequence is TGTGCCAGCAGTTTATGGACTAGCGGGAGGGATACGCAGTATTTT. It translates to CASSLWTSGRDTQYF.

The chain joins TRBV28 to TRBJ2-5; D is unresolved. The CDR3 extends over 12 amino acids. V was shortened by 10 bases and J by 5 bases, with 14 bases between the two germline ends. The V gene's germline CDR1 is MDHEN and CDR2 SYDVKM. The CDR3 is CATRLTRETQYF. For the CDR3, the DNA is TGTGCCACCAGACTTACGCGGGAGACCCAGTACTTC.

The V gene is TRBV20-1, the J gene TRBJ1-1, with TRBD1 identical over 8 bases. Germline V gene sequence: CDR1 DFQATT, CDR2 SNEGSKA (reference sequence). The CDR3 consists of 11 residues. DNA of the CDR3: TGCAGAGCGGACAGGGTAACTGAAGCTTTCTTT. Protein sequence: CRADRVTEAFF.

The V gene is TRBV5-1, the J gene TRBJ2-3; 8 bases fit TRBD1. The V gene's germline CDR1 is SGHRS and CDR2 YFSETQ. This CDR3 region has 19 residues. J was trimmed by 6 bases and V by 5 bases; bases with no gene match: 23. CDR3 DNA sequence: TGCGCCAGCAGGCGCCTCATGGGACAGGAGACTTCTGGGCGCGATACGCAGTATTTT. Translated: CASRRLMGQETSGRDTQYF. The full variable domain, completed using reference TRBV5-1 and TRBJ2-3, is KAGVTQTPRYLIKTRGQQVTLSCSPISGHRSVSWYQQTPGQGLQFLFEYFSETQRNKGNFPGRFSGRQFSNSRSEMNVSTLELGDSALYLCASRRLMGQETSGRDTQYFGPGTRLTVL.

The V call is TRBV5-5, the J call TRBJ1-2, with D uncertain. The CDR3 consists of 14 residues. The germline V gene encodes CDR1 SGHKS and CDR2 YYEKEE (reference sequence). Trimming stripped 6 bases from V and 4 bases from J, with 16 bases between. CDR3 nucleotides: TGTGCCAGCACCACGTCAACAGCCGTCTATGGCTACACCTTC. Translating it yields CASTTSTAVYGYTF.

The gene calls are TRBV5-1 and TRBJ2-2; TRBD2 is a possible D gene (5 bases). V lost 2 bases and J lost 0, with 8 bases in between. The CDR3 runs to 15 residues. Germline CDR1 reads SGHRS; CDR2 reads YFSETQ. The CDR3 spells CASSFSGPNTGELFF. CDR3 nucleotide sequence: TGCGCCAGCAGCTTCAGCGGTCCGAACACCGGGGAGCTGTTTTTT.

The chain is built from TRBV6-4 and TRBJ2-3, with D possibly matching TRBD1 (5 bases). V dropped 0 bases and J dropped 4 bases, with 17 bases sitting between them. Germline CDR1 is MRHNA and CDR2 is SNTAGT. The CDR3 runs 17 residues. Written as DNA, the CDR3 is TGTGCCAGCAGTGACTCCGGCGTAGGGGCTAGGGCAGATACGCAGTATTTT. Amino acid sequence: CASSDSGVGARADTQYF.

The gene calls are TRBV5-1 and TRBJ2-1; possibly TRBD2 for D (5 bases). CDR1 and CDR2 (germline): SGHRS, YFSETQ. The CDR3 is made up of 16 amino acids. V was cut by 0 bases and J by 6 bases, with 16 bases left in between. The CDR3 protein is CASSLGVSVQLNEQFF. In DNA form, the CDR3 reads TGCGCCAGCAGCTTGGGTGTTAGCGTACAGCTCAATGAGCAGTTCTTC. The complete variable domain, with remaining parts taken from reference TRBV5-1 and TRBJ2-1, reads KAGVTQTPRYLIKTRGQQVTLSCSPISGHRSVSWYQQTPGQGLQFLFEYFSETQRNKGNFPGRFSGRQFSNSRSEMNVSTLELGDSALYLCASSLGVSVQLNEQFFGPGTRLTVL.

The rearrangement uses TRBV7-3 and TRBJ2-3; 8 nucleotides line up with TRBD1. The CDR3 spans 15 residues. CDR1 and CDR2 (germline): SGHTA, FQGTGA. V lost 6 bases to trimming and J lost 4 bases; unmatched junction nucleotides: 9. The chain's CDR3 is CASSGQGAIADTQYF. CDR3 DNA sequence: TGTGCCAGCAGTGGTCAGGGGGCAATTGCAGATACGCAGTATTTT.

In this sample, this clone turned up a few times. The chain links TRBV4-1 to TRBJ1-1; maybe TRBD1 (5 bases). The CDR3 consists of 15 residues. The germline V gene has CDR1 MGHRA and CDR2 YSYEKL. The germline V and J ends were trimmed by 1 base and 1 base, with 10 bases remaining between them. CDR3 bases: TGCGCCAGCAGCCAAGGTCCCAGGGCGAACACTGAAGCTTTCTTT. Protein sequence: CASSQGPRANTEAFF.

The rearrangement links TRBV29-1 to TRBJ1-1, with D uncertain. V was shortened by 7 bases and J by 7 bases, with 16 bases between the two germline ends. CDR3 length equals 12 residues. In germline, CDR1 is SQVTM, CDR2 ANQGSEA. CDR3 in DNA: TGCAGCGCCCGGCGGGGTTACGGTGAAGCTTTCTTT. Protein product: CSARRGYGEAFF.

The chain is built from TRBV4-1 and TRBJ1-5, with TRBD1 as a possible D gene (5 bases). V was cut by 2 bases and J by 6 bases, with 8 bases left in between. Germline CDR1 reads MGHRA; CDR2 reads YSYEKL. This CDR3 has 13 amino acids. CDR3: CASSQTGGQPQHF. The CDR3 DNA reads TGCGCCAGCAGCCAAACGGGGGGTCAGCCCCAGCATTTT.

This clone was observed once. The V call is TRBV7-3, the J call TRBJ2-7; 8 nucleotides align to TRBD1. This CDR3 contains 14 residues. The J segment lost 5 bases and the V segment lost 5 bases, leaving 8 bases of the junction unmatched. Germline V lookup: CDR1 SGHTA, CDR2 FQGTGA. CDR3 region: CASSVRQGSNEQYF. CDR3 bases: TGTGCCAGCAGCGTGAGACAGGGGTCCAACGAGCAGTACTTC.

This sequence joins TRBV6-5 and TRBJ1-2; D is possibly TRBD1 (5 bases). CDR1 is MNHEY and CDR2 is SVGAGI in the germline V gene. The CDR3 loop spans 14 amino acids. Trimming removed 0 bases at V and 4 bases at J, with 9 bases between. The CDR3 region has the DNA TGTGCCAGCAGTTACTCTTCAGGGTCCTATGGCTACACCTTC. Residues: CASSYSSGSYGYTF.

The J gene is TRBJ1-4, the V gene TRBV7-9; weak D call: TRBD1 (6 bases). Germline lookup yields CDR1 SEHNR and CDR2 FQNEAQ (reference sequence). This CDR3 spans 13 amino acids. Trimming stripped 3 bases from V and 10 bases from J, with 12 bases between. The chain's CDR3 is CASSLQGLGKLFF. CDR3 coding DNA: TGTGCCAGCAGCTTGCAGGGGCTGGGAAAACTGTTTTTT.

The rearrangement joins TRBV7-9 to TRBJ1-1; 8 bases agree with TRBD1. The CDR3 has 16 amino acids. Germline values: CDR1 SEHNR, CDR2 FQNEAQ (reference sequence). Trimming at V came to 5 bases and at J to 1 base, leaving 9 bases not matched to a gene. The DNA for the CDR3 is TGTGCCAGCAGCCCCCAGGGGGCATGGTCGAACACTGAAGCTTTCTTT. This sequence encodes CASSPQGAWSNTEAFF.

The chain links TRBV5-1 to TRBJ2-7; 12 bases map to TRBD1. The CDR3 is made up of 14 amino acids. With 2 bases clipped from V and 5 bases from J, the junction kept 2 bases outside the gene matches. Looked up from germline, CDR1 is SGHRS and CDR2 is YFSETQ. In DNA, the CDR3 is TGCGCCAGCAGCTTCGGGACAGGGGGCGACGAGCAGTACTTC. Residues: CASSFGTGGDEQYF. Using reference TRBV5-1 and TRBJ2-7 for the parts outside the CDR3, the full variable domain is KAGVTQTPRYLIKTRGQQVTLSCSPISGHRSVSWYQQTPGQGLQFLFEYFSETQRNKGNFPGRFSGRQFSNSRSEMNVSTLELGDSALYLCASSFGTGGDEQYFGPGTRLTVT.

The chain recombines TRBV10-3 with TRBJ1-6; D is unresolved. The CDR3 sequence is 15 residues long. Per germline, CDR1 ENHRY and CDR2 SYGVKD. V lost 2 bases, J lost 5 bases, and 10 bases lay in between. The CDR3 DNA follows: TGTGCCATCAGTGAGGAACAGCCGAATAATTCACCCCTCCACTTT. Its protein is CAISEEQPNNSPLHF.